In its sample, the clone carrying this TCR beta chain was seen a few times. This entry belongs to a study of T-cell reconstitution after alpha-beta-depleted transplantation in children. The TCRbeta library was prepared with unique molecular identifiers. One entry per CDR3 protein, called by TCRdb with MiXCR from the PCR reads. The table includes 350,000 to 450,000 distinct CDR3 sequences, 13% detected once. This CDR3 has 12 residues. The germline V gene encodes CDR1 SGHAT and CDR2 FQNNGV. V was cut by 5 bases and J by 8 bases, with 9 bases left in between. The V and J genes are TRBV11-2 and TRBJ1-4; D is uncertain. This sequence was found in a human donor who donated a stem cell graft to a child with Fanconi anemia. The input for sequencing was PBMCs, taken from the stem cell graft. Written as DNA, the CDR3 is TGTGCCAGCAGCCACCCGGGCGAAAAACTGTTTTTT. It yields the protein CASSHPGEKLFF.